This entry lists 16 T cell receptor beta chains sequenced from one sample in a study of shared clonotypes between healthy human individuals. Naive CD8 isolation took CD45RO-negative cells positively selected for CCR7 and excluded terminally differentiated effector memory CD45RA+ cells. Profiling relied on immunoSEQ multiplex PCR, and the TCRdb table lists in-frame clones only, not all of them. The sample lists under 1 million clones; around 92% were seen once. Sequences were obtained from naive CD8+ T cells sorted from blood. These receptors all stem from a man aged 30 to 39 in good health.

The genes are TRBV7-8 and TRBJ2-1; D uncertain. V dropped 1 base and J dropped 8 bases, with 9 bases sitting between them. This CDR3 is built from 13 residues. Germline assignment: CDR1 SGHVS and CDR2 FQNEAQ. The CDR3 reads CASSLVGRDEQFF. The CDR3 nucleotides are TGTGCCAGCAGCTTAGTAGGGCGCGATGAGCAGTTCTTC.

The CDR3 loop reads CASSVGHSYEQYF. CDR3 nucleotide sequence: TGTGCCAGCAGTGTGGGGCACAGCTACGAGCAGTACTTC. The chain links TRBV25-1 to TRBJ2-7, with TRBD1 as a possible D gene (5 bases). The CDR3 consists of 13 residues. The V and J ends lost 4 bases and 3 bases respectively, with 10 bases between them. Germline CDR1 is MGHDK and CDR2 is SYGVNS.

The chain carries TRBV4-1 and TRBJ2-1; the D is unclear. The CDR3 is made up of 13 amino acids. CDR1 MGHRA and CDR2 YSYEKL come from the germline V gene. V gave up 2 bases and J gave up 5 bases, with 7 bases separating them. As DNA, the CDR3 is TGCGCCAGCAGCCAATTGATACACAATGAGCAGTTCTTC. It yields the protein CASSQLIHNEQFF.

The rearrangement uses TRBV6-6 and TRBJ1-2; the match to TRBD1 covers 7 bases. This CDR3 is 14 amino acids long. The V gene end was trimmed by 6 bases and the J gene end by 2 bases; junction bases not matched to a gene: 6. Germline-derived CDR1 and CDR2 are MNHNY and SVGAGI (reference sequence). CDR3 coding DNA: TGTGCCAGCAGCCGACCGGGACAGAACTATGGCTACACCTTC. This codes for CASSRPGQNYGYTF.

The J gene is TRBJ2-1, the V gene TRBV6-5; 8 bases are a match to TRBD2. The length of the CDR3 is 16 residues. V lost 1 base, J lost 7 bases, and 9 bases stayed unmatched. Germline CDR1 MNHEY, CDR2 SVGAGI. Here the CDR3 reads CASSYLGGRPGNEQFF. In nucleotides, the CDR3 is TGTGCCAGCAGTTACTTGGGCGGGAGGCCGGGAAATGAGCAGTTCTTC.

This CDR3 reads CASRPGLAGVQEQYF. The CDR3 DNA is TGTGCCAGCAGACCAGGACTAGCGGGAGTCCAGGAGCAGTACTTC. The chain combines TRBV2 with TRBJ2-7; TRBD2 agrees at 13 bases. CDR1 SNHLY and CDR2 FYNNEI come from the germline V gene. The V and J ends lost 6 bases and 7 bases, in that order; junction bases with no gene match: 9. The length of the CDR3 is 15 residues.

This chain joins TRBV10-2 and TRBJ1-4, with D unclear. Germline CDR1 reads WSHSY; CDR2 reads SAAADI. The CDR3 runs to 15 residues. The V end lost 6 bases, the J end lost 5 bases, and 16 bases lay between the germline ends. CDR3 amino acids: CASRRLGNLNEKLFF. In nucleotides, the CDR3 is TGCGCCAGCAGAAGACTGGGGAACTTAAATGAAAAACTGTTTTTT.

This chain links TRBV7-9 with TRBJ1-4, with D perhaps TRBD1 (5 bases). Looked up from germline, CDR1 is SEHNR and CDR2 is FQNEAQ (reference sequence). This CDR3 is built from 12 residues. V gave up 6 bases and J gave up 11 bases, with 13 bases separating them. In DNA, the CDR3 is TGTGCCAGCAGGCCCGGGACCGGGAAACTGTTTTTT. Translated: CASRPGTGKLFF.

The rearrangement joins TRBV5-1 to TRBJ2-3, with a possible D match to TRBD2 (5 bases). The CDR3 runs to 18 residues. The germline V and J ends were trimmed by 0 bases and 4 bases, with 21 bases remaining between them. Germline V CDR1 and CDR2: SGHRS, YFSETQ. The CDR3 nucleotides read TGCGCCAGCAGCTTGGGGGTGATGGCGGGTCAAGGAGCAGATACGCAGTATTTT. Translating gives CASSLGVMAGQGADTQYF.

The J gene is TRBJ2-7, the V gene TRBV5-4; 10 nucleotides align to TRBD1. The junction had 0 bases not matched to a gene; V was cut back by 0 bases and J by 3 bases. Per germline, CDR1 SGHNT and CDR2 YYREEE (reference sequence). The CDR3 is 14 amino acids. CDR3 amino acids: CASSLGTGGYEQYF. CDR3 coding DNA: TGTGCCAGCAGCTTGGGGACAGGGGGCTACGAGCAGTACTTC.

V gene TRBV27 combines with J gene TRBJ1-2; possible D gene TRBD1, 6 bases. V dropped 4 bases and J dropped 7 bases, with 16 bases sitting between them. CDR3 length equals 14 residues. The V gene's germline CDR1 is MNHEY and CDR2 SMNVEV (reference sequence). The CDR3 here is CASSSPDSFFGYTF. CDR3 bases: TGTGCCAGCAGTTCGCCGGACAGCTTTTTTGGCTACACCTTC.

The rearrangement uses TRBV10-2 and TRBJ1-1, with D possibly being TRBD1 (5 bases). The CDR3 covers 13 residues. Between the trimmed V and J ends, which lost 3 bases and 6 bases, there was a span of 11 bases. Germline CDR1 is WSHSY and CDR2 is SAAADI. In DNA form, the CDR3 reads TGCGCCAGCAGTGAATACGGGACTGCTGAAGCTTTCTTT. Its protein product is CASSEYGTAEAFF.

The chain carries TRBV4-1 and TRBJ1-4, with TRBD1 matching over 8 bases. The trim removed 8 bases at V and 8 bases at J, leaving 10 bases unmatched. The germline CDR1 and CDR2 sequences are MGHRA and YSYEKL. CDR3 length equals 14 residues. Here the CDR3 DNA reads TGCGCCAGCCGTCCAAGCACAGGGGGGGAAAAACTGTTTTTT. Translated, it gives CASRPSTGGEKLFF.

The V call is TRBV5-1, the J call TRBJ2-1, with 14 bases lining up with TRBD2. This CDR3 has 18 residues. Germline CDR1 and CDR2: SGHRS and YFSETQ. V trimming: 0 bases; J trimming: 2 bases; junction bases outside the gene matches: 4. The CDR3 loop reads CASSLGTSGRFPYNEQFF. The CDR3 DNA is TGCGCCAGCAGCTTGGGGACTAGCGGGAGGTTCCCCTACAATGAGCAGTTCTTC.

This clone was counted a single time. This chain connects TRBV11-2 to TRBJ1-1; TRBD1 matches at 10 bases. The V gene end was trimmed by 6 bases and the J gene end by 5 bases; junction bases not matched to a gene: 9. This CDR3 region has 15 residues. CDR1 is SGHAT and CDR2 is FQNNGV in the germline V gene. The DNA of the CDR3 is TGTGCCAGCAGACCTGGACAGGGGGAAAGTACTGAAGCTTTCTTT. Residues: CASRPGQGESTEAFF.

This clone was seen more than once but under ten times. The chain carries TRBV7-9 and TRBJ1-2; D is uncertain. V lost 4 bases, J lost 4 bases, and 19 bases lay in between. From germline, CDR1 is SEHNR and CDR2 FQNEAQ (reference sequence). The CDR3 has 16 amino acids. The CDR3 here is CASSSYVEASGYGYTF. Written as DNA, the CDR3 is TGTGCCAGCAGCTCTTACGTAGAAGCTAGCGGCTATGGCTACACCTTC.